The 8 T cell receptor beta chains in this list originate from one sample, sequenced in a study of OX40 agonist ivuxolimab in advanced cancers. Sequencing used immunoSEQ multiplex PCR; TCRdb keeps in-frame clones, though not all of them. The repertoire holds some 80,000 clones, 94% seen once, with about 20% in the top ten. The sample was CD4+ or CD8+ T cells sorted from blood, taken in a trial of the OX40 agonist ivuxolimab. Source of these receptors: an adult with an advanced solid tumor such as melanoma, head and neck, liver or kidney cancer.

CDR3 sequence (DNA): TGTGCCAGCAAATCAACAGATACGCAGTATTTT. It yields the protein CASKSTDTQYF. The chain links TRBV6-5 to TRBJ2-3; D is undetermined. Germline V gene sequence: CDR1 MNHEY, CDR2 SVGAGI. With 7 bases removed from V and 3 bases from J, the gap between germline ends came to 5 bases. The CDR3 runs 11 residues.

The chain links TRBV27 to TRBJ2-1, with a possible D match to TRBD1 (6 bases). Germline V gene data show CDR1 as MNHEY and CDR2 as SMNVEV (reference sequence). The CDR3 extends over 15 amino acids. Between the trimmed V and J ends, which lost 6 bases and 3 bases, there was a span of 15 bases. CDR3 sequence reads: CASSQKDRYYNEQFF. The CDR3 nucleotides are TGTGCCAGCAGCCAAAAGGACAGATACTACAATGAGCAGTTCTTC.

The chain combines TRBV27 with TRBJ1-1; D unresolved. The CDR3 has 12 residues. V lost 6 bases to trimming and J lost 5 bases, with 10 bases between them. Germline V gives CDR1 MNHEY, CDR2 SMNVEV (reference sequence). The CDR3 protein is CASSHGGTEAFF. CDR3 coding DNA: TGTGCCAGCAGCCACGGAGGGACTGAAGCTTTCTTT.

J is TRBJ1-4 and V is TRBV7-6; no clear D. Germline loops: CDR1 SGHVS, CDR2 FNYEAQ. The ends were cut back, 6 bases at V and 6 bases at J, with 14 bases in the middle. The CDR3 is made up of 14 amino acids. In DNA form, the CDR3 reads TGTGCCAGCAGTCCCCCTGGGCAGTATGAAAAACTGTTTTTT. It specifies CASSPPGQYEKLFF.

The J gene is TRBJ2-1, the V gene TRBV9; TRBD1 aligns across 8 bases. Germline CDR1 and CDR2: SGDLS and YYNGEE. The J segment lost 7 bases and the V segment lost 3 bases, leaving 6 bases of the junction unmatched. This CDR3 is built from 14 residues. CDR3: CASSAWTGQNEQFF. DNA for the CDR3: TGTGCCAGCAGCGCCTGGACAGGGCAAAATGAGCAGTTCTTC.

This chain uses TRBV7-3 with TRBJ2-3; TRBD1 matches at 8 bases. The trim removed 2 bases at V and 9 bases at J, leaving 13 bases unmatched. The CDR3 is 16 residues long. Germline-derived CDR1 and CDR2 are SGHTA and FQGTGA. The DNA for the CDR3 is TGTGCCAGCAGCTTATACCCCGGGACAGGCTCGGGGACGCAGTATTTT. This codes for CASSLYPGTGSGTQYF. The variable domain in full, with the rest retrieved from reference TRBV7-3 and TRBJ2-3, is GAGVSQTPSNKVTEKGKYVELRCDPISGHTALYWYRQSLGQGPEFLIYFQGTGAADDSGLPNDRFFAVRPEGSVSTLKIQRTERGDSAVYLCASSLYPGTGSGTQYFGPGTRLTVL.

The V gene is TRBV27, the J gene TRBJ2-7; 11 bases line up with TRBD1. This CDR3 comprises 15 residues. Trimming at V came to 5 bases and at J to 3 bases, leaving 6 bases not matched to a gene. The germline V gene encodes CDR1 MNHEY and CDR2 SMNVEV (reference sequence). The CDR3 DNA sequence: TGTGCCAGCAGTCCAGGACAGGGGGCGAACTACGAGCAGTACTTC. This translates into CASSPGQGANYEQYF.

The chain couples TRBV6-6 to TRBJ2-7; 8 nucleotides match TRBD2. Looked up from germline, CDR1 is MNHNY and CDR2 is SVGAGI (reference sequence). CDR3 length: 14 residues. The ends lost 4 bases at V and 3 bases at J; junction bases unmatched: 5. The CDR3 here is CASSSPGGSYEQYF. The CDR3, as DNA: TGTGCCAGCAGTTCCCCGGGGGGGAGCTACGAGCAGTACTTC.